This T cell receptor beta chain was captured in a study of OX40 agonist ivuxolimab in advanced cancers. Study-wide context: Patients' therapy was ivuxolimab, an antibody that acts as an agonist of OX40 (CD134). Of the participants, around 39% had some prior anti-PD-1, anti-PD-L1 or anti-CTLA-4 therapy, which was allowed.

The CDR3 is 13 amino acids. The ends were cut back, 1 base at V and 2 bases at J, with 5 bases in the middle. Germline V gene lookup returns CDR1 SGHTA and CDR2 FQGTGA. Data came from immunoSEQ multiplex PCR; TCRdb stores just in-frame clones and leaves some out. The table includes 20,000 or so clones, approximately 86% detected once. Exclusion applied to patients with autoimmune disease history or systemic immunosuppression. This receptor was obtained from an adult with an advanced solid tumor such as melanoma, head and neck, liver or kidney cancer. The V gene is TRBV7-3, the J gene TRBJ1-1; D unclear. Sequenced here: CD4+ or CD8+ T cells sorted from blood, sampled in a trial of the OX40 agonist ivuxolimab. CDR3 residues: CASSLRANTEAFF. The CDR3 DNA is TGTGCCAGCAGCTTAAGGGCAAACACTGAAGCTTTCTTT.